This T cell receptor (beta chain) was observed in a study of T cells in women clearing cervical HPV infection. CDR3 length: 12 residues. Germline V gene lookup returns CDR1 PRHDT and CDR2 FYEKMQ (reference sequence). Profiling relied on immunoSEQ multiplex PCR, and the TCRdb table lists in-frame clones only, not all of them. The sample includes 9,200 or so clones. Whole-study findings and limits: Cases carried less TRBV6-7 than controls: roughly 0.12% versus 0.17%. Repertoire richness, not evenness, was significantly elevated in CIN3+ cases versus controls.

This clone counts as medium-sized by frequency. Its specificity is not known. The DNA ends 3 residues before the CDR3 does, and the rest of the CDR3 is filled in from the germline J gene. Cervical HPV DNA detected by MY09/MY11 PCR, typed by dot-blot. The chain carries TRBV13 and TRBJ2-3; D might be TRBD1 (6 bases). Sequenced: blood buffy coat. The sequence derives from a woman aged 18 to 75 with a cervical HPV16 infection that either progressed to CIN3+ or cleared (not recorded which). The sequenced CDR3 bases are TGTGCCAGCAGCTCCCCAGGGGCTCCG. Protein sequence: CASSSPGAP. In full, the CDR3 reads CASSSPGAPQYF.